The next 14 T cell receptor beta chains were all read from a single sample in a study of patients and donors after allogeneic stem cell transplantation. TCRdb processed the RT-PCR reads anew with MiXCR; each CDR3 protein has one entry. The sample includes about 960,000 distinct CDR3 sequences, about a sixth of them seen just once. Sequencing input: blood, either unsorted or a sorted T cell fraction (not recorded which). All receptors derive from a human donor who was either an allogeneic HSCT recipient or a stem cell or donor lymphocyte infusion donor (not recorded which). It is not recorded whose cells these are; they may come from a transplant donor.

V and J are TRBV25-1 and TRBJ2-5; D gene uncertain. This CDR3 is built from 14 residues. Trimming removed 3 bases from V and 9 bases from J, with 17 bases in between. Germline loops: CDR1 MGHDK, CDR2 SYGVNS. CDR3 coding DNA: TGTGCCAGCAGTGATCCGGACGGAACATTGTCCCAGTACTTC. As protein: CASSDPDGTLSQYF.

The chain joins TRBV2 to TRBJ1-2; 9 bases match TRBD1. The germline V gene has CDR1 SNHLY and CDR2 FYNNEI. The J segment lost 7 bases and the V segment lost 7 bases, leaving 7 bases of the junction unmatched. The CDR3 is made up of 13 amino acids. The CDR3 DNA reads TGTGCCAGCAAGGGACAGGGCCGTCCTGGCTACACCTTC. This sequence encodes CASKGQGRPGYTF.

The CDR3, as DNA: TGTGCCACCAGTTCCCGCCTCGAGCGGCAGTTCTTC. Protein product: CATSSRLERQFF. This chain connects TRBV24-1 to TRBJ2-1; no clear D. V lost 6 bases to trimming and J lost 12 bases, with 14 bases between them. Germline V CDR1 and CDR2: KGHDR, SFDVKD. This CDR3 has 12 amino acids.

The table lists this clonotype with many counts. The CDR3 spells CASSFGQPQHF. Here the CDR3 DNA reads TGTGCCAGCAGCTTCGGTCAGCCCCAGCATTTT. This chain uses TRBV12-3 or TRBV12-4 with TRBJ1-5; the D is unclear. The CDR3 runs 11 residues. V dropped 6 bases and J dropped 6 bases, with 6 bases sitting between them.

The chain uses TRBV24-1 and TRBJ2-3; 11 nucleotides agree with TRBD2. Per the germline V gene, CDR1 is KGHDR and CDR2 is SFDVKD. This CDR3 is 16 amino acids long. The J segment lost 5 bases and the V segment lost 4 bases, leaving 7 bases of the junction unmatched. CDR3 loop: CATSDLAGGHKDTQYF. The CDR3 DNA reads as TGTGCCACCAGTGACCTAGCGGGGGGTCACAAAGATACGCAGTATTTT.

This clonotype has just a few counts. The J gene is TRBJ2-3, the V gene TRBV10-3, with no clear D. V was shortened by 6 bases and J by 2 bases, with 12 bases between the two germline ends. The CDR3 consists of 14 residues. The V gene's germline CDR1 is ENHRY and CDR2 SYGVKD. The CDR3 DNA reads TGTGCCATCAGAGCCCGACTCCTCACAGATACGCAGTATTTT. As protein: CAIRARLLTDTQYF.

There are a few counts of this clonotype. The CDR3 is CASRENSNQPQHF. In DNA, the CDR3 is TGTGCCAGCAGGGAGAATAGCAATCAGCCCCAGCATTTT. The chain carries TRBV12-3 or TRBV12-4 and TRBJ1-5; no clear D. CDR3 length equals 13 residues. The germline V and J ends were trimmed by 6 bases and 0 bases, with 6 bases remaining between them.

This clonotype has just a few counts. V gene TRBV28 combines with J gene TRBJ2-1; TRBD1 matches 8 bases. The CDR3 runs 15 residues. J gave up 6 bases and V 6 bases, and 10 bases lay outside the gene matches. Germline CDR1 is MDHEN and CDR2 is SYDVKM. The CDR3, as DNA: TGTGCCAGCAGCTCCACAGGGGGTTATGGCAATGAGCAGTTCTTC. This gives the protein CASSSTGGYGNEQFF.

A few counts support this clonotype. The chain combines TRBV5-1 with TRBJ1-3, with D unclear. Trimming removed 0 bases from V and 4 bases from J, with 14 bases in between. The CDR3 contains 16 residues. In germline, CDR1 is SGHRS, CDR2 YFSETQ. CDR3 DNA sequence: TGCGCCAGCAGCTTGGATTACGGCTTGTCAGGAAACACCATATATTTT. This translates into CASSLDYGLSGNTIYF.

The chain carries TRBV28 and TRBJ1-2; 8 bases align to TRBD1. The junction had 6 bases not matched to a gene; V was cut back by 5 bases and J by 4 bases. There are 14 residues in the CDR3. CDR1 MDHEN and CDR2 SYDVKM come from the germline V gene. CDR3: CASSDRGRTYGYTF. CDR3 bases: TGTGCCAGCAGTGACAGGGGAAGGACCTATGGCTACACCTTC.

The chain is built from TRBV6-1 and TRBJ2-2; D not certain. Between the trimmed V and J ends, which lost 4 bases and 5 bases, there was a span of 14 bases. The CDR3 is 15 residues long. Germline CDR1 reads MNHNS; CDR2 reads SASEGT. The CDR3 DNA reads as TGTGCCAGCAGTGGGGCCGGCCCCGGGACCGGGGAGCTGTTTTTT. Translating gives CASSGAGPGTGELFF.

CDR3 protein: CASSERGLGSSEQFF. CDR3 DNA: TGTGCCAGCAGTGAACGCGGACTAGGTTCCAGTGAGCAGTTCTTC. J is TRBJ2-1 and V is TRBV6-1; 7 bases line up with TRBD2. CDR3 length: 15 amino acids. Per germline, CDR1 MNHNS and CDR2 SASEGT. V shed 2 bases and J 9 bases; nucleotides not matched to a gene: 10.

This sequence joins TRBV5-1 and TRBJ2-1, with TRBD2 identical over 7 bases. The CDR3 is 14 residues long. CDR1 SGHRS and CDR2 YFSETQ come from the germline V gene. V trimming: 4 bases; J trimming: 6 bases; junction bases outside the gene matches: 7. CDR3 residues: CASSPGGGANEQFF. DNA of the CDR3: TGCGCCAGCAGCCCGGGGGGTGGTGCCAATGAGCAGTTCTTC.

The chain is built from TRBV5-1 and TRBJ2-5, with D perhaps TRBD2 (5 bases). This CDR3 comprises 14 residues. In germline, CDR1 is SGHRS, CDR2 YFSETQ. V lost 0 bases to trimming and J lost 5 bases, with 11 bases between them. The CDR3 bases are TGCGCCAGCAGCTTGGGTGCTAGCATGGAGACCCAGTACTTC. As protein: CASSLGASMETQYF.